This T cell receptor (beta chain) came from a study of cytomegalovirus exposure and HLA in healthy donors. Study context: Earlier work reported approximately 110 million unique TCR beta sequences from 150 million to 200 million T cells.

V lost 0 bases to trimming and J lost 4 bases; unmatched junction nucleotides: 3. Looked up from germline, CDR1 is SGHRS and CDR2 is YFSETQ. The CDR3 is made up of 15 amino acids. This clone was counted only a few times. Its antigen is unidentified. Study results and limitations: Accurate predictions that matched the HLA-A and HLA-B alleles of most subjects were reportedly made from TCR beta sequences.

In the PCR, 60 Vbeta and 13 Jbeta primers were used. The assay was immunoSEQ multiplex PCR, and TCRdb's table has in-frame clones only and misses some. The data contain approximately 90,000 clones, 60% to 80% of them seen just once; the ten biggest clones take up 3.7%. The TCR originated in a man aged 25-45 years in good health and CMV-seronegative. This chain connects TRBV5-1 to TRBJ2-1, with 8 bases that match TRBD2. The sample consisted of PBMCs. In nucleotides, the CDR3 is TGCGCCAGCAGCTTGGAAGGGACTAGTTACAATGAGCAGTTCTTC. Translating gives CASSLEGTSYNEQFF.